Only one count was recorded for the clone carrying this TCR beta chain. The V gene lost 6 bases and the J gene lost 1 base, with 16 bases spanning the gap. This CDR3 is built from 15 residues. Germline V lookup: CDR1 DFQATT, CDR2 SNEGSKA (reference sequence). These data originate in a study of blood T cells in healthy people across ages. The authors ran a second PCR of roughly 6 to 12 cycles using a sample-barcoded 5' primer and a J-beta primer mix. Per-sample output comprised a minimum of 2.5 million paired-end reads containing CDR3. TCRdb ran MiXCR on the 5' RACE reads and lists one entry per CDR3 protein. The table includes 1.8 million or so distinct CDR3 sequences, roughly two fifths detected once.

The clonotype originates from a human donor in good health. The V and J genes are TRBV20-1 and TRBJ1-5; D unresolved. Specimen: blood. The CDR3, as DNA: TGCAGTGCATCTTTGAGGCAGAACAGCAATCAGCCCCAGCATTTT. Its translation: CSASLRQNSNQPQHF.